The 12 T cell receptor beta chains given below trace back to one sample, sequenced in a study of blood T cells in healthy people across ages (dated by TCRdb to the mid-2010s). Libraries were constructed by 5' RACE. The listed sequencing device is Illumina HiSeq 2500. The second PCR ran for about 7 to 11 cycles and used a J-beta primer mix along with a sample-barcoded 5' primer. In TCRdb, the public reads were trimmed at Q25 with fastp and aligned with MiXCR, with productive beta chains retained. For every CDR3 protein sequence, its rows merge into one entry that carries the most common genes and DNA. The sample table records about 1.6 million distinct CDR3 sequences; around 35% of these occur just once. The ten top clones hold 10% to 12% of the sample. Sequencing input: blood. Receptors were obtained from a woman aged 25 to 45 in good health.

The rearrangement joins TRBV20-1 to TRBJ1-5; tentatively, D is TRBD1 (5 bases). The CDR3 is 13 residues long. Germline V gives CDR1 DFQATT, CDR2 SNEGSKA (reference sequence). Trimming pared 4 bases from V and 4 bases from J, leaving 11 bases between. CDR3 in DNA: TGCAGTGCTACCGGGGGAGGGAATCAGCCCCAGCATTTT. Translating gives CSATGGGNQPQHF.

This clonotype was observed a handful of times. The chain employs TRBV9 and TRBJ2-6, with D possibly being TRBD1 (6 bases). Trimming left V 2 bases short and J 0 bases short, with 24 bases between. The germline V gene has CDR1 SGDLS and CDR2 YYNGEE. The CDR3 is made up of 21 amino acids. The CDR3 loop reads CASSVTQPGAQSSSGANVLTF. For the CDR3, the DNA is TGTGCCAGCAGCGTCACCCAACCAGGGGCTCAAAGCTCCTCTGGGGCCAACGTCCTGACTTTC. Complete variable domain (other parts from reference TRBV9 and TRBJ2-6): DSGVTQTPKHLITATGQRVTLRCSPRSGDLSVYWYQQSLDQGLQFLIQYYNGEERAKGNILERFSAQQFPDLHSELNLSSLELGDSALYFCASSVTQPGAQSSSGANVLTFGAGSRLTVL.

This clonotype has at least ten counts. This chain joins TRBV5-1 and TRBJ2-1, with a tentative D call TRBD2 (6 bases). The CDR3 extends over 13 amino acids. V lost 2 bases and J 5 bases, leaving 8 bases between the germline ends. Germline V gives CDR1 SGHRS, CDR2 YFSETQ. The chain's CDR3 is CASSFRGDNEQFF. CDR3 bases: TGCGCCAGCAGCTTCCGCGGGGACAATGAGCAGTTCTTC.

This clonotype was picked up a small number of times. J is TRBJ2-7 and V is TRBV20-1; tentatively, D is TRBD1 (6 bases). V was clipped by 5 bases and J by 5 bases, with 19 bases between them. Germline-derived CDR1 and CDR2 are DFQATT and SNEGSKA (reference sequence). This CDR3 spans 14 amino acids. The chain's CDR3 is CSADPGTSLHEQYF. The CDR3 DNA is TGCAGTGCTGACCCCGGGACAAGCCTCCACGAGCAGTACTTC.

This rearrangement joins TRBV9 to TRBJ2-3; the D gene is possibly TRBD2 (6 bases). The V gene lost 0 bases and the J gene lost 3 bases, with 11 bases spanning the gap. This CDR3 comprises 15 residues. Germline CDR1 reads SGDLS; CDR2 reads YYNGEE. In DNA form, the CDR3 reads TGTGCCAGCAGCGTAGTCGGGAGCCTTACAGATACGCAGTATTTT. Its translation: CASSVVGSLTDTQYF.

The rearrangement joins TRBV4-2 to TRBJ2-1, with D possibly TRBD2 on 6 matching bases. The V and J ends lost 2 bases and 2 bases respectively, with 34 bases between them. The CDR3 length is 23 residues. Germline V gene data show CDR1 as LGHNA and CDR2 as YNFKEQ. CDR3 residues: CASSQTLRGKGSVRGYTYNEQFF. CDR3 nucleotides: TGTGCCAGCAGCCAAACACTCCGGGGGAAGGGGTCGGTTCGGGGATATACCTACAATGAGCAGTTCTTC.

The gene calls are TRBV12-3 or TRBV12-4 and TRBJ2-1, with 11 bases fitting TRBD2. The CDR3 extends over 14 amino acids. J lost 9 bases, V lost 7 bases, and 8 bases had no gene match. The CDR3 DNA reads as TGTGCCAGCACTTCTAGCGGGGGGATGGGTGAGCAGTTCTTC. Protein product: CASTSSGGMGEQFF.

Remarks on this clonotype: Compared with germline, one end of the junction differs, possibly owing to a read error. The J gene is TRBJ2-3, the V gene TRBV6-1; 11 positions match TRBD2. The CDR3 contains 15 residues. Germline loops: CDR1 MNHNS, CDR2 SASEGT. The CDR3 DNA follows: TGTGCCGGCAGTGAATTAGCGGGAGGGCCAGATACGCAGTATTTT. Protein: CAGSELAGGPDTQYF.

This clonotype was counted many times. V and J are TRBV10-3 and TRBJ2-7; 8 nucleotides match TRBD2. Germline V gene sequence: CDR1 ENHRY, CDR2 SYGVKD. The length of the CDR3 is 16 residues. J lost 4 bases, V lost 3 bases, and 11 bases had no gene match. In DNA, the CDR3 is TGTGCCATCAGTGACTCGAGGGGGACTAGTGGTTACGAGCAGTACTTC. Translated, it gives CAISDSRGTSGYEQYF.

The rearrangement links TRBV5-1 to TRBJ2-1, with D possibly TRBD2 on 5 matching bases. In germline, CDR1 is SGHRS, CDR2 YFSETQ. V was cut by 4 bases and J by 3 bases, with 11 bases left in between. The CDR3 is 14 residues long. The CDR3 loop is CASSGDTSYNEQFF. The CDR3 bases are TGCGCCAGCAGCGGCGATACTAGCTACAATGAGCAGTTCTTC.

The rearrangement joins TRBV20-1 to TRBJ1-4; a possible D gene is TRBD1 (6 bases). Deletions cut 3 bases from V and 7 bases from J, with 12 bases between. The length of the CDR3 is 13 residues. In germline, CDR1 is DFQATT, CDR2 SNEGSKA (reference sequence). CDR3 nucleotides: TGCAGTGCTAGGAGCGGGGGGGCTGAAAAACTGTTTTTT. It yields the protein CSARSGGAEKLFF.

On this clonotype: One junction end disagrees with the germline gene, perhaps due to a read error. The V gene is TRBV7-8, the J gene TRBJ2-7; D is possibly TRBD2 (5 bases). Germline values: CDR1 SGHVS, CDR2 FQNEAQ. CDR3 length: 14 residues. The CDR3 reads CAGSLGRTPNEQYF. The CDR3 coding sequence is TGTGCCGGCAGCTTAGGACGGACTCCCAACGAGCAGTACTTC.